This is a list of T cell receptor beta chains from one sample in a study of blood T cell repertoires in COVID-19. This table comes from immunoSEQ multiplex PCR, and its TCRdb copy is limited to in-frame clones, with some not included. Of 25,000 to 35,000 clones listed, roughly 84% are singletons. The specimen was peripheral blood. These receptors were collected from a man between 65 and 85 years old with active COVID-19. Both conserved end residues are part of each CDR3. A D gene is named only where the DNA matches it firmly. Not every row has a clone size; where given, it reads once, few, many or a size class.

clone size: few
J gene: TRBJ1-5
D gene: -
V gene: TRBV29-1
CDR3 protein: CSVAPGWDQPQHF
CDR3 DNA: TGCAGCGTTGCCCCAGGGTGGGATCAGCCCCAGCATTTT

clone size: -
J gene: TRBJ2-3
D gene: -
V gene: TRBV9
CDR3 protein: CASSVREGTSTDTQYF
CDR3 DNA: TGTGCCAGCAGCGTAAGAGAGGGGACTAGCACAGATACGCAGTATTTT

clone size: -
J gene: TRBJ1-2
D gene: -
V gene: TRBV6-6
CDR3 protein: CASSARVNYGYTF
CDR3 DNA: TGTGCCAGCAGTGCCAGGGTGAACTATGGCTACACCTTC

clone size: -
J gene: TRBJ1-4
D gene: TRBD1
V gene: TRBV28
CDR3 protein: CASSPTGVDEKLFF
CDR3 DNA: TGTGCCAGCAGCCCCACAGGGGTGGATGAAAAACTGTTTTTT

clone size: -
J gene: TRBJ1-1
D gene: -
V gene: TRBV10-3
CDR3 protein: CAISEGGTVNTEAFF
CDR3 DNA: TGTGCCATCAGTGAAGGAGGAACCGTGAACACTGAAGCTTTCTTT

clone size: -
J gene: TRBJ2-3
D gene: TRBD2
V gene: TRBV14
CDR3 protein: CASSRTSGGRSGTDTQYF
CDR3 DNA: TGTGCCAGCTCCCGGACTAGCGGGGGGCGTTCCGGCACAGATACGCAGTATTTT

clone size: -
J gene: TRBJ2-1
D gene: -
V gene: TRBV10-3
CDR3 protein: CATNRESSYNEQFF
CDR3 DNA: TGTGCCACTAATCGGGAAAGCTCCTACAATGAGCAGTTCTTC

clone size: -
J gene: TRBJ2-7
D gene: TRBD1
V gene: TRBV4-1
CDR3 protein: CASSPQTGRLLYEQYF
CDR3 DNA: TGCGCCAGCAGCCCGCAGACAGGGCGGTTGCTCTACGAGCAGTACTTC

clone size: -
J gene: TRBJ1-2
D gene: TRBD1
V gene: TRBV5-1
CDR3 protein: CASSPTGTGDYGYTF
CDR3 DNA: TGCGCCAGCAGCCCCACCGGGACAGGCGACTATGGCTACACCTTC

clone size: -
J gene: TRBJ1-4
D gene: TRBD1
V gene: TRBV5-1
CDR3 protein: CASSFQGQGEKLFF
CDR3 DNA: TGCGCCAGCAGCTTCCAAGGACAGGGTGAAAAACTGTTTTTT

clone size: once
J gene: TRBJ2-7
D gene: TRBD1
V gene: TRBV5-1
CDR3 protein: CASSRTGQSAYEQYF
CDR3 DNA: TGCGCCAGCAGCCGGACAGGGCAATCGGCCTACGAGCAGTACTTC

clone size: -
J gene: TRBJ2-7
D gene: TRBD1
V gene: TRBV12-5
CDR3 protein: CASRPGGQGAYEQYF
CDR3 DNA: TGTGCTAGTCGCCCCGGGGGACAGGGGGCCTACGAGCAGTACTTC

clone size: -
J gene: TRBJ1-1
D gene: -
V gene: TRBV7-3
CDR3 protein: CASSRQMNTEAFF
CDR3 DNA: TGTGCCAGCAGCCGACAGATGAACACTGAAGCTTTCTTT

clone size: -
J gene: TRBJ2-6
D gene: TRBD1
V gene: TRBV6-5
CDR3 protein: CATDNRGSGANVLTF
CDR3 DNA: TGTGCCACCGACAACAGGGGCTCTGGGGCCAACGTCCTGACTTTC

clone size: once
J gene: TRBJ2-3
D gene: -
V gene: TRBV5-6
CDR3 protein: CASSLPRTSTDTQYF
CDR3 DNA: TGTGCCAGCAGCTTACCACGCACTAGCACAGATACGCAGTATTTT

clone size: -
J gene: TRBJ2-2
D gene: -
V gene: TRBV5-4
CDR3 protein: CASSPTSWTENTGELFF
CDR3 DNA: TGTGCCAGCAGTCCGACCTCTTGGACAGAGAACACCGGGGAGCTGTTTTTT

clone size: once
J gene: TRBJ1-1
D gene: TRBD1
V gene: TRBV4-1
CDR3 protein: CASSLQGNTEAFF
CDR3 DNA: TGCGCCAGCAGCCTACAGGGGAATACTGAAGCTTTCTTT

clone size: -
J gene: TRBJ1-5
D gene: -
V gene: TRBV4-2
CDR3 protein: CASSDRQANQPQHF
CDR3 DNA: TGTGCCAGCAGTGACAGGCAAGCCAATCAGCCCCAGCATTTT

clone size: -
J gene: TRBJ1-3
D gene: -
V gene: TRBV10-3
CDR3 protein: CAISDGRSNSGNTIYF
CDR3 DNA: TGTGCCATCAGTGATGGCAGGTCAAACTCTGGAAACACCATATATTTT

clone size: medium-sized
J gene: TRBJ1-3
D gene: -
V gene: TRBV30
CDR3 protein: CAWSFAGGNTIYF
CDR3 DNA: TGTGCCTGGAGTTTCGCGGGTGGAAACACCATATATTTT

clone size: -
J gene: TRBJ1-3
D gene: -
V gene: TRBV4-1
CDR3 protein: CASSQGGQGSSGNTIYF
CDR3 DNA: TGCGCCAGCAGCCAAGGCGGTCAGGGGAGCTCTGGAAACACCATATATTTT

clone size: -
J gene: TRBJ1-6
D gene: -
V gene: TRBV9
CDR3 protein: CASTPTGFNSPLHF
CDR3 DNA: TGTGCCAGCACCCCCACAGGGTTCAATTCACCCCTCCACTTT

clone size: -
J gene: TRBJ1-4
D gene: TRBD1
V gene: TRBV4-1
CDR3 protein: CASSRTGGLSREKLFF
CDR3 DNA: TGCGCCAGCAGCCGCACAGGGGGCCTGAGCAGGGAAAAACTGTTTTTT

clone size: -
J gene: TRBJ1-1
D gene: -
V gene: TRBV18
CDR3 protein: CASSPEESEGNTEAFF
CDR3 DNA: TGTGCCAGCTCACCAGAGGAGTCTGAGGGGAACACTGAAGCTTTCTTT

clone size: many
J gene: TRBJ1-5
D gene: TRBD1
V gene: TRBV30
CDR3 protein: CAWSSGQRQPQHF
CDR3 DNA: TGTGCCTGGAGTTCGGGACAGAGGCAGCCCCAGCATTTT

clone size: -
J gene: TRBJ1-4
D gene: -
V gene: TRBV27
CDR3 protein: CASSFAGAGGVEKLFF
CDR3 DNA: TGTGCCAGCAGTTTTGCAGGGGCCGGGGGGGTTGAAAAACTGTTTTTT

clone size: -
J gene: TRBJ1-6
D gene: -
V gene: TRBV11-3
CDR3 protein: CASSPRPVGSEGDNSPLHF
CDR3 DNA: TGTGCCAGCAGCCCGAGACCCGTGGGGTCGGAAGGGGATAATTCACCCCTCCACTTT

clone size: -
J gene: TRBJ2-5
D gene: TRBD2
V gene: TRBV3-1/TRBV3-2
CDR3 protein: CASSHGTSGGPYQETQYF
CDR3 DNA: TGTGCCAGCAGCCACGGGACTAGCGGGGGCCCGTACCAAGAGACCCAGTACTTC

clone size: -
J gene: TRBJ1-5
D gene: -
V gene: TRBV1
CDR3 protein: CTSSHPMGGHGPQHF
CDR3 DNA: TGCACCAGCAGCCACCCAATGGGGGGGCATGGGCCCCAGCATTTT

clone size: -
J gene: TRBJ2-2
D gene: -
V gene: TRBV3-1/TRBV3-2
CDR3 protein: CASSHGGAGTGELFF
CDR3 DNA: TGTGCCAGCAGCCATGGGGGGGCGGGCACCGGGGAGCTGTTTTTT

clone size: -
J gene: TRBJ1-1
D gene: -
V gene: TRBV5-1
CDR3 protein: CASSLSGHSNTEAFF
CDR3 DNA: TGCGCCAGCAGCTTGTCGGGACATTCGAACACTGAAGCTTTCTTT

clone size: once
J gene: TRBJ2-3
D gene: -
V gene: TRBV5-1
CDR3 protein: CASSPTSMPDTQYF
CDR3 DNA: TGCGCCAGCAGCCCCACTAGTATGCCAGATACGCAGTATTTT

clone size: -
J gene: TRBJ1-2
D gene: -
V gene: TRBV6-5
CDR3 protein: CATREGLYGYTF
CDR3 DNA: TGTGCCACGAGAGAGGGTCTCTATGGCTACACCTTC

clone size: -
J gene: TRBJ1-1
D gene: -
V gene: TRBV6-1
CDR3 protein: CASSEVGQGGTFF
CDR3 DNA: TGTGCCAGCAGTGAAGTTGGGCAGGGTGGAACTTTCTTT